The T cell receptor (beta chain) under discussion was sequenced for a study of early T cells in non-severe SARS-CoV-2 infection. Study-level information: Sequencing of unsorted whole blood was done on bulk RNA, leaving chains unpaired. Study outcomes and limitations: Clonotype matching in VDJdb favored anti-spike CD8 responses and did not capture private and CD4 specificities.

This clonotype was observed at least ten times. The antigen remains unidentified. CDR1 is LGHNA, CDR2 YNFKEQ, per germline. The CDR3 length is 15 residues. The V gene lost 0 bases and the J gene lost 1 base, with 8 bases spanning the gap. The TCR library protocol attached unique molecular identifiers to the individual cDNA molecules. TCRdb re-called the 5' RACE reads through MiXCR, storing one row per CDR3 protein. The table shows tens of thousands of distinct CDR3 sequences, with around 6.5% occurring only once. The chain employs TRBV4-2 and TRBJ2-3; D might be TRBD2 (6 bases). The sample here was whole blood, taken at baseline. The receptor was isolated from an adult who was a healthcare worker with PCR-confirmed SARS-CoV-2 infection or an uninfected control (not recorded which). The DNA for the CDR3 is TGTGCCAGCAGCCAAGAGGCTAGCGGCACAGATACGCAGTATTTT. This codes for CASSQEASGTDTQYF.